These T cell receptor beta chains were read from a single sample in a study of beta chain features in type 1 diabetes. Here immunoSEQ multiplex PCR was the method, and the copy in TCRdb shows in-frame clones only, minus some. In the table there are around 250,000 clones, roughly 13% of which are singletons. The sequenced sample consisted of naive CD4+ T cells from blood. The origin of the receptors is a man aged 25-45 years with type 1 diabetes. CDR3s include the opening cysteine and the closing phenylalanine or tryptophan. Size is omitted from some rows. Given values are once, few, many or a class for expanded clones.

v_gene,abundance,j_gene,CDR3aa
TRBV2,-,TRBJ2-7,CASGRGSYEQYF
TRBV11-2,-,TRBJ2-3,CASSLERGSQYF
TRBV28,-,TRBJ2-2,CASLYSGTGELFF
TRBV4-1,few,TRBJ2-1,CASRRLAGVSYNEQFF
TRBV4-2,few,TRBJ2-1,CASSQAKLAGGNNEQFF
TRBV14,few,TRBJ2-1,CASSRDYNNEQFF
TRBV11-2,few,TRBJ2-1,CASSLSSGNYNEQFF
TRBV28,-,TRBJ2-1,CASLAGGEQFF
TRBV6-6,few,TRBJ2-7,CASSYGRDPPSEQYF
TRBV12-5,few,TRBJ2-1,CARSLRLAELEQFF
TRBV30,few,TRBJ1-1,CAWSFGQNTEAFF
TRBV19,few,TRBJ2-7,CASSLQGRYEQYF
TRBV28,-,TRBJ1-2,CASSTTPTGGGGYTF
TRBV5-6,-,TRBJ1-2,CASSRPGTLYGYTF
TRBV28,-,TRBJ2-7,CASRDPGQGAYEQYF
TRBV7-2,-,TRBJ2-1,CASSLGGASYNEQFF
TRBV7-3,few,TRBJ1-2,CASSNGQNYGYTF
TRBV5-1,-,TRBJ2-7,CASTFQGTGPYEQYF
TRBV2,-,TRBJ2-2,CASSAELSSGELFF
TRBV7-9,few,TRBJ1-2,CASSSGTYGYTF
TRBV7-6,few,TRBJ2-5,CASRPTGMVETQYF
TRBV5-4,-,TRBJ2-1,CASSGGGSSYNEQFF
TRBV5-6,-,TRBJ2-1,CASSLQYNEQFF
TRBV7-8,-,TRBJ2-5,CASSLRENQETQYF
TRBV15,-,TRBJ1-1,CATSRDRQVNTEAFF
TRBV11-2,-,TRBJ2-2,CASTLWRAAGELFF
TRBV29-1,many,TRBJ2-4,CSVTGTSRERVQYF
TRBV7-8,few,TRBJ2-1,CASSLRGLAGAIDEQFF
TRBV6-5,-,TRBJ2-3,CASKDTSDTQYF
TRBV7-7,-,TRBJ1-1,CASSLRGNTEAFF
TRBV15,few,TRBJ2-5,CATSRVGETQYF
TRBV30,-,TRBJ2-5,CAWAGQETQYF
TRBV29-1,few,TRBJ2-7,CSVGQGSYEQYF
TRBV27,-,TRBJ1-5,CASSRSGVSRPQHF
TRBV9,few,TRBJ2-7,CASSVDGAKKRITYEQYF